Sequencing of this T cell receptor (beta chain) was carried out in a study of cytomegalovirus exposure and HLA in healthy donors (dated by TCRdb to 2016 to 2017). The study in broad terms: According to an earlier analysis of a few hundred of the donors, about 180 million T cells yielded 117 million unique TCR beta sequences and more than 250 Gb of sequence data. Donor age, sex, ethnicity and CMV serostatus were collected together with the repertoire data. The later analysis used no new phenotypic data to find candidate immune exposures, relying instead on TCR beta sequences and their occurrence across donors. The aim of the study was to test whether cataloging public T cell receptors could identify signatures of past pathogen exposure. Every repertoire in the discovery cohort had been generated on one and the same sequencing platform. Among some 410 genotyped donors of the cohort, an average of roughly 240,000 unique TCR beta nucleotide sequences were sequenced per donor, 15% to 20% of them non-productive. A later analysis re-analyzed previously published TCR beta repertoires from 660 or so donors and added high-resolution HLA genotyping to study TCR occurrence patterns. In a later genetic analysis, genome-wide SNP genotypes for about three fifths of the roughly 670 donors were used, and that subset was treated as a discovery cohort. The study profiled the T cell repertoires of more than 500 subjects by immunosequencing and related them to cytomegalovirus serostatus. Roughly 5 DR-DQ haplotypes were handled as single units for association and clustering, since linkage in the cohort was strong. The number of donors typed differed by locus, with about 629-630 for A, B, C, DRB1 and DQB1, 522 for DQA1, approximately 570 for DPA1, and around 460 for DPB1. In addition to the first cohort of roughly 700 subjects, a separate validation cohort of 130 or so different subjects was used. Of the roughly 400 genotyped donors, 70% to 90% were placed in the genetic ancestry cluster associated with self-reported Caucasian donors. An early release that covered 640 HLA-typed donors contained approximately 300 gigabases of sequencing data and some 87 million unique TCR sequences. To predict cytomegalovirus infection status, the study combined high-throughput TCR immunosequencing, statistical association of individual TCRs with disease status, and machine learning. Class I and class II HLA loci were covered by the typing at four-digit resolution. In an earlier analysis of 587 of the donors, high-throughput TCR beta sequencing was used to judge whether each TCR beta V gene segment behaved as functional or pseudogenic.

The cohort consisted of 650 to 700 healthy bone marrow donors. At the time of sampling, all cohort members were nominally healthy, though unrecorded immune exposures were likely present. The donor tested CMV seropositive and was one of the 289 seropositive cohort members. A peripheral blood sample was collected from each donor, and TCR beta sequencing was performed on peripheral blood mononuclear cells. Genomic DNA extraction from the blood cell samples was performed with the Qiagen DNeasy Blood Extraction Kit. Findings and caveats that apply to the study as a whole: According to a later analysis, most CMV-associated TCR beta chains appeared to be HLA-restricted, and the HLA associations seemed to be driven largely by CMV exposure. Most TCR sequences were observed very rarely across donors, whereas some public TCRs were present in many individuals. A later genetic analysis associated a missense DCLRE1C variant with V-gene and J-gene trimming of TCR beta chains, and an independent cohort replicated the association. A further reported finding was that TCR beta sequences accurately predicted the HLA-A and HLA-B alleles for most subjects in the first cohort. In a later analysis, HLA-associated TCR beta chains were found to be more clonally expanded and to have lower generation probabilities than equally common non-associated chains. The earlier analysis of some 540 of the donors excluded over 15 rarely observed V segments, including chromosome 9 orphons, because counts were too low. This cohort had only TCR beta chains sequenced, and the lack of alpha or paired-chain data limited which features could be detected. Linkage disequilibrium might explain the correlated functional status among segregating V segments, but an unknown experimental factor could not be ruled out. According to the authors, the approach could potentially be generalized to other disease states and immunological phenotypes. Assigning TCR associations to individual alleles was difficult when HLA alleles, especially DR and DQ, strongly co-occurred. In a later analysis, some 17,000 TCR beta sequences were associated with specific HLA alleles at a false discovery rate of 0.05. A group of highly shared sequence variants was considered likely to be a technical artifact of the sequencing pipeline. In an earlier analysis of approximately 590 of the donors, most TCR beta V segments were observed in productive rearrangements about 87% or about 30% of the time, broadly matching IMGT annotations. In both the original and validation cohorts, the classifier was reported to diagnose cytomegalovirus status with high specificity and sensitivity. Because HLA typing was unavailable for some donors at each locus, only the typed subset was used in association tests. The presence/absence analyses assumed that sequencing depth was roughly uniform across donors, and that assumption may not be true. Several of the top co-occurrence clusters appeared to be linked to parvovirus B19, influenza, CMV and Epstein-Barr virus, according to a later analysis. Because the 87-base-pair reads could not distinguish some IMGT-functional V segments, including TRBV6-2 and TRBV6-3, those segments were excluded. Compared with the roughly 700-donor mean, donors in an Asian-associated ancestry cluster had fewer N-insertions in productive TCRs, according to a later genetic analysis. The only immune exposure information available for the cohort was CMV serostatus. A total of 150 to 200 TCR beta chains were listed by the study as associated with cytomegalovirus. In a later analysis, the rate of TCR association differed among HLA loci, with DRB1 alleles having the most associated TCRs and HLA-C alleles having the fewest. In vitro tests confirmed that three of the cytomegalovirus-associated TCR beta chains recognize cytomegalovirus antigens.

The CDR3 has 15 amino acids, counting the end cysteine and phenylalanine. Only the CDR3 DNA is retained, 45 bases long and in frame from the first base. V is reduced by 4 bases and J by 0 bases, leaving a spacing of 8 bases between them. As encoded in the germline V gene, CDR1 is SGHRS while CDR2 is YFSETQ. This clone was seen a few times. Its antigen remains undetermined. It has no much larger one-base neighbor in the sample; base qualities were not kept. To prepare the library, the immunoSEQ multiplex PCR assay was applied. The multiplex PCR relied on a mix of 60 forward primers for TCR Vbeta segments and 13 reverse primers for TCR Jbeta segments. The CDR3 region of rearranged TCR beta genes was amplified from genomic DNA with a multiplex PCR assay. The Illumina HiSeq System was used to sequence the amplified TCR beta libraries as 87-base-pair reads. The authors' pipeline ran thus. A later analysis tallied approximately 87 million unique TCR beta chains across the 550 to 850 repertoires, and around 10 million of those chains were shared by two or more donors. Raw reads were error-corrected and collapsed into unique sequences by a nearest-neighbor algorithm in which closely related sequences were merged to remove PCR and sequencing errors. V, D and J gene segments were assigned by aligning CDR3 sequences to IMGT reference sequences. Each retained sequence needed at least a six-nucleotide match to both a V gene segment and a J gene segment. A rearrangement counted as productive if the CDR3 had no stop codons and remained in frame with V and J, and every other rearrangement counted as non-productive. Following IMGT convention, CDR3 was defined as the stretch from the second conserved V-encoded cysteine up to the conserved J-encoded phenylalanine. Sequences without an unambiguous match to a single V gene segment were excluded from the earlier analysis of about 630 of the donors. An earlier analysis of about 590 of the donors classified V segments as functional when productive rearrangements were above 56.7% and as segregating when the standard deviation between donors was above 5%. A statistical classification framework was built for diagnosing cytomegalovirus status from the catalog of TCR beta chain sequences. In a later analysis, TCR nucleotide sequences were compared against IMGT/GENE-DB human TR gene sequences so that V and J genes could be assigned. The TCRdist pipeline was used in a later analysis to assign CDR3 sequences and most-parsimonious VDJ recombination scenarios. In a later analysis, each TCR beta chain was defined by its CDR3 amino acid sequence together with its V-gene family, and reads lacking a unique V-gene family were excluded. In a later analysis, 450 to 600 highly shared, low-generation-probability nucleotide sequences were removed to address suspected cross-contamination and a sequencing artifact. In a later analysis, a clonal expansion index for each public chain was calculated from normalized within-repertoire ranks of inferred template counts. In a later analysis, generation probabilities were computed with a VDJ recombination model fitted to out-of-frame rearrangements, and the resulting probabilities were checked against IGoR. Hypergeometric tests were used in a later analysis to score TCR-TCR, TCR-HLA and TCR-CMV co-occurrence, with a repertoire-size bias correction applied to the TCR pairs. To estimate false discovery rates, a later analysis permuted the HLA or CMV assignments 20 times. In a later analysis, co-occurring TCRs were grouped using DBSCAN, with TCRdist sequence similarity added in when clustering inside HLA-allele-positive subsets. Repertoires with fewer than 30,000 or more than 120,000 public chains, plus five repertoires with anomalous nucleotide sharing, were excluded from co-occurrence clustering. Entries here come from immuneACCESS through TCRdb and include only in-frame sequences with V and J called. Some clones fail to appear in such tables; in the studies checked, an unresolved V gene covers under half of the shortfall, and the cause of the remainder is unknown. The V and J calls and clone size come from that table; D and trimming were worked out from the DNA. This sample is represented by some 110,000 clones; 70% to 85% of them were singletons. The ten largest clones represent roughly 12% of the sample.

Specimen: PBMCs. The rearranged chain carries TRBV5-1 and TRBJ2-6; the D gene is perhaps TRBD2, on 5 matching bases. This TCR came from a woman between 50 and 59 years old in good health and CMV-seropositive. The CDR3 amino acid sequence is: CASSIGGSGANVLTF. The nucleotide sequence is TGCGCCAGCAGCATAGGAGGCTCTGGGGCCAACGTCCTGACTTTC.